Sequencing of this T cell receptor (beta chain) was carried out in a study of blood T cell repertoires in COVID-19. Whole-study context: Spain, Italy and the United States supplied samples that represented acute and convalescent COVID-19. T cells, B-cell-depleted T cells, or PBMCs supplied cDNA or gDNA.

Germline V gene data show CDR1 as LNHDA and CDR2 as SQIVND (reference sequence). This CDR3 comprises 17 residues. The V gene lost 3 bases and the J gene lost 5 bases, with 19 bases spanning the gap. Original processing methods: Estimation of nucleated cell counts relied on the amplification of reference gene primers. Sequencing was performed with immunoSEQ multiplex PCR; in TCRdb, only in-frame clones are kept and a portion is missing. The V and J calls and clone size were taken over from that table, and D and trimming were inferred from the DNA. The table lists fewer than 250,000 clones, about nine tenths of them singletons.

The material sequenced was peripheral blood. The chain combines TRBV19 with TRBJ1-4; D is uncertain. This sequence originates from a man aged 25 to 45 with acute or convalescent COVID-19. CDR3 sequence (DNA): TGTGCCAGTAGTATCGGTCTAACCCCTACGTCCAATGAAAAACTGTTTTTT. The encoded protein is CASSIGLTPTSNEKLFF.